These 31 T cell receptor beta chains came from one sample sequenced in a study of OX40 agonist ivuxolimab in advanced cancers. Repertoires were generated with immunoSEQ multiplex PCR, while TCRdb's copy carries only in-frame clones and drops some. The repertoire consists of tens of thousands of clones, with about 88% occurring once and the leading ten covering 3% to 4%. The sample consisted of CD4+ or CD8+ T cells sorted from blood, taken in a trial of the OX40 agonist ivuxolimab. These receptors all come from an adult with an advanced solid tumor such as melanoma, head and neck, liver or kidney cancer.

J is TRBJ1-1 and V is TRBV10-3, with a tentative D call TRBD1 (5 bases). This CDR3 has 17 amino acids. The germline V gene has CDR1 ENHRY and CDR2 SYGVKD. V lost 10 bases, J lost 0 bases, and 24 bases lay in between. The CDR3 DNA reads as TGTGCCACTCGCAAGGACGGGGCAGAAAATATGAACACTGAAGCTTTCTTT. It translates to CATRKDGAENMNTEAFF.

For this clone: The germline gene is not matched at one end of the junction; a read error may be the cause. The chain uses TRBV9 and TRBJ2-7, with 14 positions matching TRBD2. This CDR3 contains 15 residues. Germline CDR1 and CDR2: SGDLS and YYNGEE. For the CDR3, the DNA is TGTGCCGGCAGCGTAGGGACTAGCGGGAGTGGAGAGCAGTACTTC. Protein product: CAGSVGTSGSGEQYF. Supplemented by reference TRBV9 and TRBJ2-7, the full variable domain reads DSGVTQTPKHLITATGQRVTLRCSPRSGDLSVYWYQQSLDQGLQFLIQYYNGEERAKGNILERFSAQQFPDLHSELNLSSLELGDSALYFCAGSVGTSGSGEQYFGPGTRLTVT.

V is TRBV14 and J is TRBJ2-7; 11 bases are shared with TRBD2. Germline V CDR1 and CDR2: SGHDN, FVKESK. The CDR3 length is 15 residues. The V gene end was trimmed by 6 bases and the J gene end by 5 bases; junction bases not matched to a gene: 9. The CDR3 reads CASSIAGGPLNEQYF. CDR3 DNA: TGTGCCAGCAGTATAGCGGGAGGGCCTCTGAACGAGCAGTACTTC. Using reference TRBV14 and TRBJ2-7 for the parts outside the CDR3, the full variable domain is EAGVTQFPSHSVIEKGQTVTLRCDPISGHDNLYWYRRVMGKEIKFLLHFVKESKQDESGMPNNRFLAERTGGTYSTLKVQPAELEDSGVYFCASSIAGGPLNEQYFGPGTRLTVT.

This clone was recorded once. The rearrangement uses TRBV5-1 and TRBJ2-6; D not resolved. Trimming removed 3 bases at V and 6 bases at J, with 16 bases between. The CDR3 length is 16 residues. CDR1 SGHRS and CDR2 YFSETQ come from the germline V gene. The CDR3: CASSSTPGVLANVLTF. The DNA for the CDR3 is TGCGCCAGCAGCTCAACCCCTGGGGTGTTGGCCAACGTCCTGACTTTC.

The J gene is TRBJ2-3, the V gene TRBV5-1, with 11 bases matching TRBD2. CDR1 and CDR2 (germline): SGHRS, YFSETQ. With V trimmed by 4 bases and J by 4 bases, 5 bases remained unmatched. The CDR3 runs to 15 residues. CDR3 region: CASSPSGGISDTQYF. CDR3 sequence (DNA): TGCGCCAGCAGCCCTAGCGGGGGGATCTCAGATACGCAGTATTTT.

V usage is TRBV9 and J usage is TRBJ2-7, with TRBD1 matching over 8 bases. CDR1 and CDR2 from the germline V gene are SGDLS and YYNGEE. The V and J ends lost 2 bases and 6 bases, in that order; junction bases with no gene match: 7. This CDR3 is built from 14 residues. The CDR3 spells CASSVHRGSGEQYF. The CDR3 nucleotides are TGTGCCAGCAGCGTCCACAGGGGGTCAGGCGAGCAGTACTTC.

This rearrangement joins TRBV18 to TRBJ2-3; D uncertain. This CDR3 has 15 amino acids. Trimming took off 3 bases at V and 1 base at J, with 11 bases between the two ends. Germline V gives CDR1 KGHSH, CDR2 LQKENI. CDR3 region: CASSPSLQGTDTQYF. CDR3 coding DNA: TGTGCCAGCTCACCGAGTCTTCAAGGCACAGATACGCAGTATTTT.

As to this clone: The sample has other DNA sequences that encode this CDR3 too. CDR3 loop: CAWEGQPNSPLHF. CDR3 DNA: TGTGCCTGGGAGGGACAGCCTAATTCACCCCTCCACTTT. The V gene is TRBV30, the J gene TRBJ1-6; 7 positions match TRBD1. The junction had 4 bases not matched to a gene; V was cut back by 5 bases and J by 6 bases. The V gene's germline CDR1 is GTSNPN and CDR2 SVGIG (reference sequence). This CDR3 has 13 residues.

The V call is TRBV6-1, the J call TRBJ1-1; tentatively, D is TRBD1 (6 bases). Germline loops: CDR1 MNHNS, CDR2 SASEGT. The CDR3 contains 12 residues. The V gene lost 10 bases and the J gene lost 6 bases, with 15 bases spanning the gap. The CDR3, as DNA: TGTGCCAACCCAGAGGGGGTCGCTGAAGCTTTCTTT. Amino acids: CANPEGVAEAFF.

The genes are TRBV6-5 and TRBJ1-1; 9 bases fit TRBD1. This CDR3 region has 16 residues. Trimming at V came to 2 bases and at J to 0 bases, leaving 4 bases not matched to a gene. CDR1 and CDR2 from the germline V gene are MNHEY and SVGAGI. CDR3: CASSYADRGMNTEAFF. The DNA for the CDR3 is TGTGCCAGCAGTTACGCAGACAGGGGGATGAACACTGAAGCTTTCTTT.

The chain carries TRBV5-1 and TRBJ1-4; D is uncertain. CDR1 is SGHRS and CDR2 is YFSETQ in the germline V gene. Trimming took off 5 bases at V and 0 bases at J, with 8 bases between the two ends. This CDR3 is built from 14 residues. DNA of the CDR3: TGCGCCAGCAGGTTAGAGACAACTAATGAAAAACTGTTTTTT. Amino acid sequence: CASRLETTNEKLFF.

V usage is TRBV11-2 and J usage is TRBJ2-1; 7 bases map to TRBD2. Trimming removed 5 bases from V and 3 bases from J; junction bases left unmatched: 16. This CDR3 comprises 18 residues. From germline, CDR1 is SGHAT and CDR2 FQNNGV. CDR3 nucleotide sequence: TGTGCCAGCAGCCCCAAAGCGCCAGGGAGGGACTTCTACAATGAGCAGTTCTTC. Translation: CASSPKAPGRDFYNEQFF.

The rearrangement uses TRBV28 and TRBJ2-5, with 7 bases fitting TRBD1. V lost 6 bases to trimming and J lost 4 bases; unmatched junction nucleotides: 8. There are 14 residues in the CDR3. Germline V gene lookup returns CDR1 MDHEN and CDR2 SYDVKM. In DNA, the CDR3 is TGTGCCAGCAGCACCAGGGGGTACGGAGAGACCCAGTACTTC. Translation gives CASSTRGYGETQYF.

This clone came up once. V and J are TRBV11-2 and TRBJ1-2; D perhaps matches TRBD1 (6 bases). Trimming took 0 bases from V and 13 from J, leaving 18 bases between them. This CDR3 has 14 residues. The germline V gene encodes CDR1 SGHAT and CDR2 FQNNGV. CDR3 coding DNA: TGTGCCAGCAGCTTAGATCTGGGGACACCTTTTTCCACCTTC. Its protein product is CASSLDLGTPFSTF.

This chain links TRBV7-2 with TRBJ1-3; 7 bases map to TRBD1. V lost 0 bases and J lost 4; bases outside the gene matches: 3. This CDR3 contains 15 residues. CDR1 and CDR2 from the germline V gene are SGHTA and FQGNSA. CDR3 protein: CASSLAGGLGNTIYF. For the CDR3, the DNA is TGTGCCAGCAGCTTAGCAGGGGGCCTGGGAAACACCATATATTTT. Based on the CDR3 plus reference TRBV7-2 and TRBJ1-3, the full variable domain is GAGVSQSPSNKVTEKGKDVELRCDPISGHTALYWYRQSLGQGLEFLIYFQGNSAPDKSGLPSDRFSAERTGGSVSTLTIQRTQQEDSAVYLCASSLAGGLGNTIYFGEGSWLTVV.

The rearrangement uses TRBV7-9 and TRBJ2-5; 11 bases are a match to TRBD2. The CDR3 is 15 residues long. Germline V gene lookup returns CDR1 SEHNR and CDR2 FQNEAQ (reference sequence). Trimming cost V 3 bases and J 4 bases; bases outside gene matches: 4. The CDR3 DNA reads TGTGCCAGCAGCTTCTCCGGGACTAGCGGAGAGACCCAGTACTTC. Encoded protein: CASSFSGTSGETQYF. Filled out from reference TRBV7-9 and TRBJ2-5, the complete variable domain reads DTGVSQNPRHKITKRGQNVTFRCDPISEHNRLYWYRQTLGQGPEFLTYFQNEAQLEKSRLLSDRFSAERPKGSFSTLEIQRTEQGDSAMYLCASSFSGTSGETQYFGPGTRLLVL.

The genes are TRBV2 and TRBJ2-1; tentatively, D is TRBD1 (6 bases). The V end lost 4 bases, the J end lost 6 bases, and 13 bases lay between the germline ends. Germline CDR1 reads SNHLY; CDR2 reads FYNNEI. The CDR3 is made up of 14 amino acids. The CDR3 region has the DNA TGTGCCAGCAGTGTGAACAGGGTGGGCAATGAGCAGTTCTTC. Translated, it gives CASSVNRVGNEQFF.

This chain joins TRBV5-1 and TRBJ2-6, with 7 bases matching TRBD2. Germline CDR1 reads SGHRS; CDR2 reads YFSETQ. This CDR3 comprises 15 residues. V was clipped by 4 bases and J by 3 bases; unmatched bases: 4. CDR3 amino acids: CASSPGTIGANVLTF. CDR3 in DNA: TGCGCCAGCAGCCCGGGGACTATTGGGGCCAACGTCCTGACTTTC.

V is TRBV7-9 and J is TRBJ1-1; TRBD1 agrees at 7 bases. This CDR3 is built from 13 residues. Unmatched junction bases numbered 0, after V lost 2 bases and J lost 3 bases. The V gene's germline CDR1 is SEHNR and CDR2 FQNEAQ (reference sequence). The CDR3 coding sequence is TGTGCCAGCAGCTTACAGGGGGACACTGAAGCTTTCTTT. This sequence encodes CASSLQGDTEAFF. Looking up the rest from reference TRBV7-9 and TRBJ1-1 gives the full variable domain: DTGVSQNPRHKITKRGQNVTFRCDPISEHNRLYWYRQTLGQGPEFLTYFQNEAQLEKSRLLSDRFSAERPKGSFSTLEIQRTEQGDSAMYLCASSLQGDTEAFFGQGTRLTVV.

The rearrangement links TRBV2 to TRBJ2-5; TRBD2 aligns across 7 bases. Germline CDR1 SNHLY, CDR2 FYNNEI. J gave up 1 base and V 4 bases, and 6 bases lay outside the gene matches. This CDR3 comprises 15 residues. Here the CDR3 reads CASSGLADAQETQYF. DNA for the CDR3: TGTGCCAGCAGTGGCCTAGCGGATGCCCAAGAGACCCAGTACTTC.

The genes are TRBV9 and TRBJ2-6; 8 bases align to TRBD1. CDR1 is SGDLS and CDR2 is YYNGEE in the germline V gene. The ends lost 4 bases at V and 1 base at J; junction bases unmatched: 16. The CDR3 contains 20 residues. The CDR3 DNA reads TGTGCCAGCAGCCTTGACTTCCGCAGGGGGCGCGGTTCTGGGGCCAACGTCCTGACTTTC. The encoded protein is CASSLDFRRGRGSGANVLTF.

The gene calls are TRBV21-1 and TRBJ1-2. TRBV21-1 is given as a pseudogene. The CDR3 is 13 amino acids. CDR3 sequence reads: CASSKVRNYGYTF. CDR3 bases: TGTGCCAGCAGCAAAGTTCGCAACTATGGCTACACCTTC.

V and J are TRBV12-5 and TRBJ1-3; 7 nucleotides line up with TRBD1. Unmatched junction bases numbered 0, after V lost 1 base and J lost 0 bases. There are 15 residues in the CDR3. Germline lookup yields CDR1 LGHNT and CDR2 FRNRAP. The CDR3 reads CASGLGDSSGNTIYF. In DNA form, the CDR3 reads TGTGCTAGTGGTTTGGGGGACAGCTCTGGAAACACCATATATTTT. Filled out from reference TRBV12-5 and TRBJ1-3, the complete variable domain reads DARVTQTPRHKVTEMGQEVTMRCQPILGHNTVFWYRQTMMQGLELLAYFRNRAPLDDSGMPKDRFSAEMPDATLATLKIQPSEPRDSAVYFCASGLGDSSGNTIYFGEGSWLTVV.

This chain connects TRBV4-1 to TRBJ1-2; the D is unclear. V lost 4 bases to trimming and J lost 7 bases, with 25 bases between them. Germline V CDR1 and CDR2: MGHRA, YSYEKL. The CDR3 is 17 residues long. The CDR3 is CASSLSSTLESPSGYTF. DNA of the CDR3: TGCGCCAGCAGCCTCTCCTCGACCCTAGAAAGTCCTAGTGGCTACACCTTC.

This rearrangement joins TRBV11-3 to TRBJ2-2; 8 bases are a match to TRBD1. The V gene end was trimmed by 6 bases and the J gene end by 1 base; junction bases not matched to a gene: 7. The germline V gene encodes CDR1 SGHNT and CDR2 YENEEA. This CDR3 spans 16 amino acids. The CDR3 nucleotides read TGTGCCAGCAGTTTCTTAGGGACAGGGAACACCGGGGAGCTGTTTTTT. As protein: CASSFLGTGNTGELFF.

This chain connects TRBV28 to TRBJ2-6; D is ambiguous. Germline-derived CDR1 and CDR2 are MDHEN and SYDVKM. V was cut by 10 bases and J by 0 bases, with 7 bases left in between. The CDR3 contains 13 residues. CDR3 in DNA: TGTGCCATTCAGGTCTCTGGGGCCAACGTCCTGACTTTC. Translation gives CAIQVSGANVLTF. Drawing the rest from reference TRBV28 and TRBJ2-6, the complete variable domain is DVKVTQSSRYLVKRTGEKVFLECVQDMDHENMFWYRQDPGLGLRLIYFSYDVKMKEKGDIPEGYSVSREKKERFSLILESASTNQTSMYLCAIQVSGANVLTFGAGSRLTVL.

This rearrangement joins TRBV2 to TRBJ2-7; D is uncertain. Germline CDR1 and CDR2: SNHLY and FYNNEI. Trimming took 4 bases from V and 4 from J, leaving 5 bases between them. This CDR3 spans 11 amino acids. CDR3: CASSVDYEQYF. The DNA of the CDR3 is TGTGCCAGCAGTGTCGATTACGAGCAGTACTTC.

This chain connects TRBV7-3 to TRBJ2-7; 7 bases match TRBD1. Trimming at V came to 6 bases and at J to 6 bases, leaving 14 bases not matched to a gene. The CDR3 runs 15 residues. Per germline, CDR1 SGHTA and CDR2 FQGTGA. The CDR3 DNA reads as TGTGCCAGCAGTCTTTCTGGCCAGACAGGGAGCGAGCAGTACTTC. Translation: CASSLSGQTGSEQYF.

The V and J genes are TRBV27 and TRBJ1-1, with a possible D match to TRBD1 (6 bases). This CDR3 has 14 amino acids. Trimming left V 6 bases short and J 5 bases short, with 16 bases between. Germline V gene data show CDR1 as MNHEY and CDR2 as SMNVEV (reference sequence). CDR3 in DNA: TGTGCCAGCAGCCGGACGTACAGGGAGACTGAAGCTTTCTTT. This codes for CASSRTYRETEAFF.

The CDR3 nucleotides read TGTGCCAGCAGTTCGACAGGGAGCATGGAAGAAAAACTGTTTTTT. Translation: CASSSTGSMEEKLFF. The chain joins TRBV6-5 to TRBJ1-4, with 7 bases fitting TRBD1. The CDR3 has 15 residues. J lost 8 bases, V lost 4 bases, and 10 bases had no gene match. Germline assignment: CDR1 MNHEY and CDR2 SVGAGI.

The chain is built from TRBV6-5 and TRBJ1-1, with 8 bases lining up with TRBD1. Germline lookup yields CDR1 MNHEY and CDR2 SVGAGI. This CDR3 has 16 residues. Losses at the gene ends were 0 bases for V and 0 bases for J; bases not matched to a gene: 3. CDR3 amino acids: CASSYSWTGLNTEAFF. CDR3 DNA sequence: TGTGCCAGCAGTTACTCGTGGACAGGGCTGAACACTGAAGCTTTCTTT.